This TCR beta chain was captured in a study of CD8 T cells in Susac syndrome (dated by TCRdb to between 2018 and 2021). Describing the broader study: The study used repertoire sequencing to test whether antigen drove CD8+ T cell activation and differentiation in Susac syndrome. CD8+ T cell repertoire clonality was compared between eleven to twelve healthy donors, approximately 14 Susac syndrome patients and 15 or so multiple sclerosis patients. Summary of the overall study and its limitations: The number of individuals in the TCR sequencing and HLA analysis was acknowledged as relatively small.

The CDR1 and CDR2 encoded by the germline V gene are MNHEY and SVGAGI. V sheds 0 bases and J sheds 0 bases, leaving 20 bases between their ends. Counted from cysteine to phenylalanine, this CDR3 has 20 amino acids. Just CDR3 DNA is preserved here, 60 bases in frame from base 1. High-throughput TCR beta sequencing profiled peripheral blood CD8+ and CD4+ T cells from healthy donors, Susac syndrome patients and multiple sclerosis patients. The multiple sclerosis controls were treatment-naive patients whose relapsing-remitting disease, either stable or active, fulfilled the revised McDonald criteria. CD8+ TEMRA cells were enriched by FACS, while bulk CD8+ and CD4+ T cells were purified by magnetic negative isolation. Blood was collected in EDTA tubes and processed within 24 hours, with PBMCs isolated through density gradient centrifugation. PBMCs intended for TCR sequencing were cryopreserved in liquid nitrogen and thawed later in a water bath at 37 degrees C. The sorted or isolated CD4+, CD8+ and CD8+ TEMRA cells had a purity of 90% or higher.

About this clonotype: It has no known antigen specificity. It has no much larger one-base neighbor in the sample; base qualities were not kept.

RNA was extracted using the RNeasy kit, and roughly 0.5 to 1 microgram was reverse transcribed with random hexamers. The immunoSEQ multiplex PCR assay, covering 54 Vbeta and 13 Jbeta segments, was used to amplify TCR beta CDR3 regions. PCR amplification bias was corrected by using a synthetic template baseline for primer optimization and computational correction. Per the source publication's procedure: Reads were annotated to V, D and J genes according to IMGT and were analyzed with immunoSEQ Analyzer, with only productive sequences retained. To calculate clonality, Shannon entropy was normalized by log2 of the number of productive unique sequences and then subtracted from one. Public and private clones were assessed among the 100 most prevalent clones of each patient and control. A clone was defined as Susac-specific if it was absent from the healthy and MS cohorts, from about 1,100 published viral clones and from other ImmuneACCESS disease sequences. TCRdb trimmed public reads at Q25 via fastp, called clones via MiXCR and kept in-frame beta chains. Identical CDR3 proteins give one entry, which carries the most common genes and DNA. It is TCRdb's table, rather than the study itself, that gives the V and J calls and clone size. The sample has 75,000 to 95,000 distinct CDR3 sequences on record, around nine tenths of them singletons. The ten largest clones take up 0.5% to 0.6% of the sample.

The rearranged segments are TRBV6-5 and TRBJ1-4, with no D gene named confidently. Sequenced sample: CD8+ T cells from PBMCs. This TCR was sampled from a human donor with multiple sclerosis. The nucleotides are TGTGCCAGCAGTTACTCGCCCGTGGATGTCTTAGGATCAACTAATGAAAAACTGTTTTTT. Translated, this is CASSYSPVDVLGSTNEKLFF.